Shown below are 15 T cell receptor beta chains from a single sample sequenced in a study of technical replicates of blood from a handful of donors. Sequencing used immunoSEQ multiplex PCR; TCRdb keeps in-frame clones, though not all of them. Of 75,000 to 90,000 clones in the sample, nearly 95% were seen once. Sequencing used T cells isolated from PBMCs. The receptors come from a human donor in good health.

This clone was picked up one time. The rearrangement joins TRBV5-6 to TRBJ1-5; no definite D call. Germline assignment: CDR1 SGHDT and CDR2 YYEEEE. The CDR3 is made up of 15 amino acids. V was cut by 0 bases and J by 0 bases, with 7 bases left in between. Here the CDR3 reads CASSLDGYSNQPQHF. CDR3 nucleotide sequence: TGTGCCAGCAGCTTGGACGGTTATAGCAATCAGCCCCAGCATTTT.

On this clone itself: At one end, the junction sequence differs from germline, possibly due to a read error. J is TRBJ2-2 and V is TRBV15, with no clear D. The CDR3 length is 12 residues. The V gene's germline CDR1 is LNHNV and CDR2 YYDKDF (reference sequence). CDR3: CATSGDVGELFF. The DNA of the CDR3 is TGTGCCACCAGCGGAGACGTCGGGGAGCTGTTTTTT.

The rearrangement links TRBV5-8 to TRBJ2-7; tentative D call: TRBD2 (5 bases). The CDR3 has 14 residues. Germline V gives CDR1 SGHTS, CDR2 YDEGEE. Trimming took 3 bases from V and 1 from J, leaving 11 bases between them. CDR3 residues: CASSSRGRSYEQYF. The CDR3 DNA is TGTGCCAGCAGCTCCCGGGGTCGATCCTACGAGCAGTACTTC.

This chain uses TRBV6-4 with TRBJ2-3; 9 nucleotides line up with TRBD2. Per germline, CDR1 MRHNA and CDR2 SNTAGT. Germline trimming cut 8 bases from V and 2 bases from J; bases unmatched to any gene: 5. The CDR3 has 14 amino acids. CDR3 amino acids: CASGSGSVTDTQYF. In DNA form, the CDR3 reads TGTGCCAGCGGTAGCGGGAGTGTCACAGATACGCAGTATTTT.

This chain links TRBV7-9 with TRBJ2-2; D is perhaps TRBD2 (6 bases). Germline values: CDR1 SEHNR, CDR2 FQNEAQ (reference sequence). V lost 1 base, J lost 3 bases, and 9 bases lay in between. The CDR3 is made up of 15 amino acids. CDR3 nucleotide sequence: TGTGCCAGCAGCTTAGTCGGGAGTGACACCGGGGAGCTGTTTTTT. Protein sequence: CASSLVGSDTGELFF.

This sequence joins TRBV6-1 and TRBJ2-7, with TRBD2 identical over 10 bases. Germline values: CDR1 MNHNS, CDR2 SASEGT. The length of the CDR3 is 15 residues. V lost 6 bases and J lost 2; bases outside the gene matches: 7. CDR3 amino acids: CASSALAGEAYEQYF. The CDR3 DNA reads TGTGCCAGCAGCGCCCTAGCGGGAGAGGCCTACGAGCAGTACTTC.

The chain carries TRBV30 and TRBJ1-4; D unclear. This CDR3 contains 11 residues. The V and J ends lost 0 bases and 8 bases respectively, with 4 bases between them. The germline CDR1 and CDR2 sequences are GTSNPN and SVGIG (reference sequence). This CDR3 is CAWSVGEKLFF. The CDR3 nucleotides are TGTGCCTGGAGTGTTGGCGAAAAACTGTTTTTT.

CDR3 in DNA: TGTGCCAGCAGCTTAGCTCCCTTCGAGCAGTACTTC. The encoded protein is CASSLAPFEQYF. The chain combines TRBV7-6 with TRBJ2-7; D remains ambiguous. Looked up from germline, CDR1 is SGHVS and CDR2 is FNYEAQ. This CDR3 is built from 12 residues. Trimming cost V 0 bases and J 6 bases, with 6 bases left between them.

The rearrangement joins TRBV7-8 to TRBJ2-7; D possibly corresponds to TRBD2 (6 bases). V shed 5 bases and J shed 5 bases, with 19 bases lying between them. The CDR3 spans 15 residues. Germline V gene data show CDR1 as SGHVS and CDR2 as FQNEAQ. The CDR3 nucleotides read TGTGCCAGCAGCCCTTACCCCGGGAGAGTCGACGAGCAGTACTTC. Its translation is CASSPYPGRVDEQYF.

The chain joins TRBV9 to TRBJ2-1; D remains ambiguous. The CDR3 loop spans 15 amino acids. Germline CDR1 is SGDLS and CDR2 is YYNGEE. The V and J ends lost 0 bases and 0 bases respectively, with 7 bases between them. Here the CDR3 reads CASSVGVSSYNEQFF. CDR3 nucleotide sequence: TGTGCCAGCAGCGTAGGAGTGAGCTCCTACAATGAGCAGTTCTTC.

V and J are TRBV19 and TRBJ2-6; possible D gene TRBD2, 6 bases. V lost 7 bases to trimming and J lost 4 bases, with 23 bases between them. Germline assignment: CDR1 LNHDA and CDR2 SQIVND (reference sequence). The CDR3 is 18 amino acids. CDR3 in amino acids: CASTLTSPTSTGANVLTF. Written as DNA, the CDR3 is TGTGCCAGTACCCTAACGAGCCCGACTAGTACCGGGGCCAACGTCCTGACTTTC.

V is TRBV29-1 and J is TRBJ2-3; 8 positions agree with TRBD2. The CDR3 has 16 amino acids. The ends lost 1 base at V and 2 bases at J; junction bases unmatched: 8. Germline loops: CDR1 SQVTM, CDR2 ANQGSEA. CDR3 sequence (DNA): TGCAGCGTTGAAGGCTTGCGGGAGGCCTCCACAGATACGCAGTATTTT. This encodes CSVEGLREASTDTQYF.

The rearrangement links TRBV5-1 to TRBJ1-2; D gene ambiguous. The CDR3 spans 17 residues. Germline values: CDR1 SGHRS, CDR2 YFSETQ. Between the trimmed V and J ends, which lost 6 bases and 4 bases, there was a span of 25 bases. The CDR3 region is CASKRAGDTTRPYGYTF. The CDR3 region has the DNA TGCGCCAGCAAGAGGGCGGGAGACACCACCCGACCCTATGGCTACACCTTC.

This chain joins TRBV10-3 and TRBJ1-2; no firm D call. This CDR3 is built from 16 residues. The germline CDR1 and CDR2 sequences are ENHRY and SYGVKD. The ends were cut back, 6 bases at V and 0 bases at J, with 17 bases in the middle. The CDR3 DNA is TGTGCCATCAGCCTTACCGCGACTTACGCTAACTATGGCTACACCTTC. Protein: CAISLTATYANYGYTF.

The genes are TRBV2 and TRBJ1-4; 9 bases align to TRBD1. The germline gives CDR1 SNHLY, CDR2 FYNNEI. This CDR3 contains 15 residues. With V trimmed by 4 bases and J by 5 bases, 5 bases remained unmatched. Written as DNA, the CDR3 is TGTGCCAGCAGTGGTCCGGGACAGGGAAATGAAAAACTGTTTTTT. Translated: CASSGPGQGNEKLFF.